This T cell receptor (beta chain) came from a study of T cell responses to AZD1222 COVID-19 vaccine. Measured with immunoSEQ multiplex PCR; TCRdb has only the in-frame clones, and not every one. The table shows approximately 65,000 clones, with about four fifths occurring only once. V was trimmed by 4 bases and J by 3 bases, leaving 11 bases between them. Germline assignment: CDR1 SGHDT and CDR2 YYEEEE. The CDR3 covers 13 residues. This clone occurred a few times. The source was peripheral blood, collected on day 0 of AZD1222 vaccination. The chain employs TRBV5-6 and TRBJ2-7, with D uncertain. This clonotype was obtained from an adult in good health. Written as DNA, the CDR3 is TGTGCCAGCAGCCTCGGACCACTCTACGAGCAGTACTTC. It specifies CASSLGPLYEQYF.